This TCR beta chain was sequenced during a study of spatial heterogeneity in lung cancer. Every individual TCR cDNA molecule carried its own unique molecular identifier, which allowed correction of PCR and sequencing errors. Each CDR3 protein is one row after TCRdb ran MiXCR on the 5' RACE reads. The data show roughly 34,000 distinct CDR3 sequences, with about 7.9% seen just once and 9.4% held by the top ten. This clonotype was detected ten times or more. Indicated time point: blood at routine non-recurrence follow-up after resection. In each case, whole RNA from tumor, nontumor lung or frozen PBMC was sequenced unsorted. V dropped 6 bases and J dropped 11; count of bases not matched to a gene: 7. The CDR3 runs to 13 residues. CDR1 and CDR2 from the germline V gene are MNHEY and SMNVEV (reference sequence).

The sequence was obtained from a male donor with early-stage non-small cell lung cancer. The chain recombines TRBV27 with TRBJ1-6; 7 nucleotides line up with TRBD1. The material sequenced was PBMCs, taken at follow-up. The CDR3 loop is CASSQTGLTPLHF. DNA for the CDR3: TGTGCCAGCAGCCAGACAGGGTTAACACCCCTCCACTTT.